This paragraph reports one T cell receptor (beta chain). What it binds is unknown. These data originate in a study of shared clonotypes between healthy human individuals. Findings and caveats of the study: Non-shared clonotypes were found to have lower generation probabilities than the clonotypes that were shared by all four of the sorted-subset donors.

Germline CDR1 is MDHEN and CDR2 is SYDVKM. The CDR3 runs 13 residues. V dropped 6 bases and J dropped 4; count of bases not matched to a gene: 4. CD45RO negativity and positive selection for CCR7 defined naive CD8 cells, a population that excluded terminally differentiated effector memory CD45RA+ cells. Profiled with immunoSEQ multiplex PCR; TCRdb holds only in-frame clones, not every one. The data show about 2 million clones, about 95% seen once. The TCR comes from a young man in good health. The chain carries TRBV28 and TRBJ1-2, with 8 bases matching TRBD1. Material for sequencing was naive CD8+ T cells sorted from blood. Written as DNA, the CDR3 is TGTGCCAGCAGCCACGGGACAGGCTATGGCTACACCTTC. Its translation: CASSHGTGYGYTF.